The clone carrying this TCR beta chain has at least ten counts. Its cognate antigen is unknown. The data derive from a study of T cell repertoires in cytomegalovirus infection. At the level of the study: TCR beta signatures that were public indicated CMV infection and matching HLA type. General study points: Cumulative frequency of public TCR beta families picked out carriers of CMV plus the relevant HLA. The ex vivo response was dominated by HLA-C-restricted CMV-specific TCR beta clonotypes.

In TCRdb, the reads were re-called with MiXCR into one record per CDR3 protein. Of 290,000 or so distinct CDR3 sequences in the sample, about 26% are singletons; the top ten hold roughly 14%. Per the germline V gene, CDR1 is SGHDN and CDR2 is FVKESK. V trimming: 5 bases; J trimming: 5 bases; junction bases outside the gene matches: 5. The CDR3 runs 15 residues. This clonotype was sampled from a human donor in good health (CMV status not recorded). Some clones in this sample may be carry-over from other donors' samples. This chain connects TRBV14 to TRBJ2-1, with 11 bases aligning to TRBD2. Sequences were obtained from PBMCs. CDR3 protein: CASSVISGRDNEQFF. In DNA, the CDR3 is TGTGCCAGCAGCGTAATTAGCGGGAGGGACAATGAGCAGTTCTTC.